The T cell receptor beta chain under discussion was sequenced for a study of PD-1 blockade in classical Hodgkin lymphoma. Study as a whole: Patients were given intravenous nivolumab, 3 mg/kg, every 2 weeks.

Regarding this clone: Its antigen is not known.

Findings and caveats of the study: Some patients started nivolumab under 1 year after ASCT, and they were excluded. By C4D1, CD4+ diversity increased significantly, especially in complete responders. Newly diagnosed patients had baseline TCR diversity that was reportedly lower than that of healthy donors.

Patients all relapsed after autologous stem cell transplantation, and there was variation in brentuximab vedotin exposure. Thawed PBMCs were the source of CD4+ T cells, purified by magnetic negative selection. Libraries were prepared by immunoSEQ multiplex PCR; TCRdb keeps only in-frame clonotypes and omits some of them. Here the sample spans roughly 12,000 clones, roughly nine tenths being singletons. Sequenced material: CD4+ T cells from blood, taken at baseline. This TCR derives from a human donor with classical Hodgkin lymphoma.

CDR3 DNA sequence: TGCGCCAGCGAAGGGAGGGGACACTCTGGAAACACCATATATTTT. Its translation is CASEGRGHSGNTIYF. This chain connects TRBV5-1 to TRBJ1-3; D possibly corresponds to TRBD1 (6 bases). Per germline, CDR1 SGHRS and CDR2 YFSETQ. Trimming took off 7 bases at V and 0 bases at J, with 14 bases between the two ends. This CDR3 spans 15 amino acids.